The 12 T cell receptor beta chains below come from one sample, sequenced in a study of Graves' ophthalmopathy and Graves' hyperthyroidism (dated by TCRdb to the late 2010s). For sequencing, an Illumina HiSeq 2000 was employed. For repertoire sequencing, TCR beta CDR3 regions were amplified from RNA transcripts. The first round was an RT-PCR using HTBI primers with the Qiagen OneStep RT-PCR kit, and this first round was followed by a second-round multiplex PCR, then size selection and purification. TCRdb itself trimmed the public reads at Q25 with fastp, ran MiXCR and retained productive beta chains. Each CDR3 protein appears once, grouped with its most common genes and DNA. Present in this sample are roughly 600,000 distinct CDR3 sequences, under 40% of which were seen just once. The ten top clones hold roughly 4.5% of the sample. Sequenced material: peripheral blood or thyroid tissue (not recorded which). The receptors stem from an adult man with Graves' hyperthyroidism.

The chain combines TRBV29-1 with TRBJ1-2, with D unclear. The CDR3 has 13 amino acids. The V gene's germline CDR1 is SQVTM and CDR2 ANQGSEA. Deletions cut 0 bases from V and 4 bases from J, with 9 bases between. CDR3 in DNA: TGCAGCGTTGAAGATGAGAGTAGCTATGGCTACACCTTC. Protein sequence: CSVEDESSYGYTF.

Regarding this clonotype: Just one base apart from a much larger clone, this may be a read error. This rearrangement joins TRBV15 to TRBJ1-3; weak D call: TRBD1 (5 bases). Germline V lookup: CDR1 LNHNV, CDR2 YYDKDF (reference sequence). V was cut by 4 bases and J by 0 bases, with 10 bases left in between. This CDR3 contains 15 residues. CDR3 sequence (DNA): TGTGCCACCAGCATTTCGGGGCTCTCTGGAAACACCATATATTTT. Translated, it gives CATSISGLSGNTIYF.

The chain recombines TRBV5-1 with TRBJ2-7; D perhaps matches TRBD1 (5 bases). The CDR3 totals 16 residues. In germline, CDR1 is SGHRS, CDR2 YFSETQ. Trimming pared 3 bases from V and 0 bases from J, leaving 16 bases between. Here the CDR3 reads CASSYYTRDSSYEQYF. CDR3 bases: TGCGCCAGCAGCTACTACACCAGGGATTCCTCCTACGAGCAGTACTTC.

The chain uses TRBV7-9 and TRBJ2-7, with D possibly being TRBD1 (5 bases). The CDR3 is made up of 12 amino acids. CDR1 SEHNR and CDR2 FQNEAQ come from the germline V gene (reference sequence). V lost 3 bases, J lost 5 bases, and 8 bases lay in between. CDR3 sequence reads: CASSFEGDEQYF. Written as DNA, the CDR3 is TGTGCCAGCAGCTTTGAAGGGGACGAGCAGTACTTC.

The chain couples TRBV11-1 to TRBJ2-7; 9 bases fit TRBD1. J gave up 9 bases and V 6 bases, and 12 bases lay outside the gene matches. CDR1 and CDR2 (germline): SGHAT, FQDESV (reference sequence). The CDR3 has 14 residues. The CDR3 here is CASRPGTGQGGQYF. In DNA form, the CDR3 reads TGTGCCAGCAGGCCAGGGACAGGGCAGGGCGGGCAGTACTTC.

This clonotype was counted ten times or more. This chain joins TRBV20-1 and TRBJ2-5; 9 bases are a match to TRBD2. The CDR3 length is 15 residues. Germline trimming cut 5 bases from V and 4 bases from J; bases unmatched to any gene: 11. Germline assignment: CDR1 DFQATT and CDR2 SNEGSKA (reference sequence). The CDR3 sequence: CSAPGGAGGSETQYF. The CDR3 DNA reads TGCAGTGCTCCCGGGGGAGCGGGGGGCTCAGAGACCCAGTACTTC.

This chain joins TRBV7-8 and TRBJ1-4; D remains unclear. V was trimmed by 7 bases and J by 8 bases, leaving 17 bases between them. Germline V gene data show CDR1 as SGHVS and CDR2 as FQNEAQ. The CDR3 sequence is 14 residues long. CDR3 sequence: CASTKLGGGEKLFF. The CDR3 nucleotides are TGTGCCAGCACCAAACTCGGTGGTGGGGAAAAACTGTTTTTT.

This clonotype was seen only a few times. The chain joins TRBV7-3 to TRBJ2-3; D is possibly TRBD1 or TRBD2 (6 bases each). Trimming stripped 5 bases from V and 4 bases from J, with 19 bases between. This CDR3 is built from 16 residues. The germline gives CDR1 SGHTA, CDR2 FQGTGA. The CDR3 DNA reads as TGTGCCAGCAGCCCCGGGGGCGGAAGAGGCGCAGATACGCAGTATTTT. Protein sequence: CASSPGGGRGADTQYF. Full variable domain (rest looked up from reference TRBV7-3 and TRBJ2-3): GAGVSQTPSNKVTEKGKYVELRCDPISGHTALYWYRQSLGQGPEFLIYFQGTGAADDSGLPNDRFFAVRPEGSVSTLKIQRTERGDSAVYLCASSPGGGRGADTQYFGPGTRLTVL.

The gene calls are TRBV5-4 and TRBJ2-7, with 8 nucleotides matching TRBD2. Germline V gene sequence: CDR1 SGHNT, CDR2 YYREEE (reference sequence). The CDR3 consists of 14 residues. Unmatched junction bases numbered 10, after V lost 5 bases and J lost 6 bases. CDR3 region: CASSSPLAASEQYF. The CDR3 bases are TGTGCCAGCAGTTCGCCACTAGCGGCGAGCGAGCAGTACTTC.

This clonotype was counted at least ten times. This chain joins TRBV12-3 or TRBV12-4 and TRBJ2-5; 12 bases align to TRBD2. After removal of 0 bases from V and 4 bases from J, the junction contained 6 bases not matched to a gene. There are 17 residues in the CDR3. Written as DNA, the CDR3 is TGTGCCAGCAGTTTAGCACTAGCGGGGGGTTCGGGAGAGACCCAGTACTTC. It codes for CASSLALAGGSGETQYF.

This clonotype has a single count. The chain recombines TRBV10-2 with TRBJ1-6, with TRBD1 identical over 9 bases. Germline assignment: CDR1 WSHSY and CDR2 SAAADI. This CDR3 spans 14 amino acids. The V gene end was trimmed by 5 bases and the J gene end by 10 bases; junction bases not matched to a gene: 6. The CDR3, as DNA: TGCGCCAGCAGTTTGGGACAGGGTCGATCACCCCTCCACTTT. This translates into CASSLGQGRSPLHF.

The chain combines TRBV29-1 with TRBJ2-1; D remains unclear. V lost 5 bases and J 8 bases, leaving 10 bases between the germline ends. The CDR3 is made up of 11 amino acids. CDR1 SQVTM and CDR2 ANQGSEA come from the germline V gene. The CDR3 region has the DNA TGCAGCGTTCGCGTAGTCCATGAGCAGTTCTTC. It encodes CSVRVVHEQFF.